This T cell receptor (beta chain) was profiled in a study of blood T cell repertoires in COVID-19. Produced via immunoSEQ multiplex PCR; TCRdb's table is partial and in-frame only. The sample has about 160,000 clones; roughly 90% are singletons. The V gene's germline CDR1 is SGHRS and CDR2 YFSETQ. Trimming at V came to 0 bases and at J to 10 bases, leaving 8 bases not matched to a gene. CDR3 length equals 14 residues. This TCR was recovered from a woman aged 45 to 65 who had recovered from COVID-19. V usage is TRBV5-1 and J usage is TRBJ1-1; 8 positions match TRBD1. Sequencing input: PBMCs or T cells enriched from blood (not recorded which). The CDR3 protein is CASSLAGQGSRAFF. The CDR3 DNA follows: TGCGCCAGCAGCTTGGCCGGACAGGGCTCTCGAGCTTTCTTT.